The clone carrying this TCR beta chain was counted many times. Its antigen is unidentified. The read falls 3 residues short of the CDR3 end, and the missing part is taken from the germline J gene. Sequencing input was equivalent genomic DNA from CVID and controls. Assay: immunoSEQ multiplex PCR; the TCRdb copy retains only in-frame clones and omits some. The data show some 14,000 clones, with none appearing a single time. The data derive from a study of T cell clonality in common variable immunodeficiency. Regarding the study as a whole: Fewer TCRbeta clones were shared among CVID subjects than controls. In common variable immunodeficiency, TCR beta chains reportedly carried fewer deletions and N-nucleotide insertions.

V gave up 5 bases and J gave up 5 bases; unmatched junction bases: 4. Germline CDR1 and CDR2: ENHRY and SYGVKD. The length of the CDR3 is 13 residues. The sequence derives from a human donor with common variable immunodeficiency. The genes are TRBV10-3 and TRBJ2-5, with 8 nucleotides matching TRBD2. The sample taken for sequencing was peripheral blood mononuclear cells. The CDR3 spells CAISRGGLETQYF. The sequenced part of the CDR3 DNA is TGTGCCATCAGTCGGGGGGGGCTCGAGACC.